This TCR beta chain was captured in a study of T cells in Graves' hyperthyroidism and ophthalmopathy. TCR beta CDR3 regions were amplified from RNA. TCR CDR3 regions were first amplified by RT-PCR with HTBI primers. TCRdb fed the multiplex PCR reads into MiXCR, producing one record per CDR3 protein. The sample shows over 120,000 distinct CDR3 sequences, approximately 20% of them seen only once. Germline assignment: CDR1 KGHDR and CDR2 SFDVKD. CDR3 size: 11 residues. Trimming took off 7 bases at V and 6 bases at J, with 6 bases between the two ends. This chain joins TRBV24-1 and TRBJ2-1; TRBD2 might be the D (5 bases). Sample: blood. The sequence was obtained from a woman aged 45-59 years with Graves' hyperthyroidism that later progressed to Graves' ophthalmopathy. The CDR3 reads CATRSGNEQFF. CDR3 nucleotide sequence: TGTGCCACCAGAAGCGGCAATGAGCAGTTCTTC.